The 12 T cell receptor beta chains below come from one sample, sequenced in a study of T cell responses to AZD1222 COVID-19 vaccine. The data were produced by immunoSEQ multiplex PCR, yet TCRdb's version contains in-frame clones alone and is incomplete. The table has some 58,000 clones, 60% to 80% seen once. The source material was peripheral blood, sampled 28 days after the second AZD1222 dose. The receptors here all came from an adult who received the AZD1222 COVID-19 vaccine.

This clone occurred once. The chain couples TRBV7-9 to TRBJ1-1, with a tentative D call TRBD1 (6 bases). The CDR3 contains 15 residues. V lost 4 bases and J lost 0, with 12 bases in between. Germline CDR1 is SEHNR and CDR2 is FQNEAQ (reference sequence). CDR3 sequence: CASSSTTGMNTEAFF. CDR3 nucleotides: TGTGCCAGCAGCTCGACGACAGGCATGAACACTGAAGCTTTCTTT.

On this clone: The junction and the germline gene differ at one end; a read error may be behind it. The chain employs TRBV5-1 and TRBJ2-3, with unresolved D. Germline CDR1 SGHRS, CDR2 YFSETQ. This CDR3 is built from 12 residues. The CDR3 DNA follows: TGCGCCAGCAGCGAGAGCACTGATACGCAGTATTTT. Translation gives CASSESTDTQYF.

V usage is TRBV11-3 and J usage is TRBJ2-2; TRBD2 matches at 8 bases. V lost 3 bases, J lost 4 bases, and 1 base stayed unmatched. Germline V gene data show CDR1 as SGHNT and CDR2 as YENEEA. The CDR3 loop spans 14 amino acids. CDR3 nucleotides: TGTGCCAGCAGCTTTGGGACTAGCACCGGGGAGCTGTTTTTT. It yields the protein CASSFGTSTGELFF.

V and J are TRBV6-5 and TRBJ1-1, with a tentative D call TRBD1 (5 bases). Germline V gene data show CDR1 as MNHEY and CDR2 as SVGAGI. The CDR3 loop spans 15 amino acids. The ends were cut back, 3 bases at V and 1 base at J, with 12 bases in the middle. The CDR3 sequence is CASSYPGDGNTEAFF. DNA of the CDR3: TGTGCCAGCAGTTATCCGGGGGACGGGAACACTGAAGCTTTCTTT.

The chain has TRBV19 and TRBJ1-1; D remains ambiguous. This CDR3 is built from 11 residues. V was trimmed by 8 bases and J by 1 base, leaving 5 bases between them. Germline V gene sequence: CDR1 LNHDA, CDR2 SQIVND (reference sequence). CDR3 region: CASLGNTEAFF. In DNA, the CDR3 is TGTGCCAGTTTAGGGAACACTGAAGCTTTCTTT.

The genes are TRBV11-2 and TRBJ1-4; TRBD1 is a possible D gene (6 bases). V dropped 5 bases and J dropped 5 bases, with 18 bases sitting between them. From germline, CDR1 is SGHAT and CDR2 FQNNGV. There are 16 residues in the CDR3. This CDR3 is CASSRPTGTRNEKLFF. The CDR3 DNA is TGTGCCAGCAGCCGACCGACCGGGACACGGAATGAAAAACTGTTTTTT.

CDR3 sequence (DNA): TGTGCCAGCAGTTTCCAGGGGGAGGGCTACACCTTC. Protein: CASSFQGEGYTF. The chain joins TRBV27 to TRBJ1-2, with 7 bases lining up with TRBD1. With V trimmed by 3 bases and J by 8 bases, 3 bases remained unmatched. CDR1 and CDR2 from the germline V gene are MNHEY and SMNVEV (reference sequence). This CDR3 region has 12 residues.

By share of the sample, this clone is medium-sized. The chain is built from TRBV20-1 and TRBJ1-5, with a possible D match to TRBD1 (5 bases). Germline V gene sequence: CDR1 DFQATT, CDR2 SNEGSKA (reference sequence). This CDR3 region has 13 residues. The V end was cut by 6 bases, the J end by 6 bases, with 15 bases between. The CDR3 sequence is CSASRGGGQPQHF. The CDR3 coding sequence is TGCAGTGCCAGTCGGGGGGGAGGTCAGCCCCAGCATTTT.

Only one count was recorded for this clone. The V and J genes are TRBV3-1 (or the pseudogene TRBV3-2) and TRBJ1-2; a weak D match, TRBD1 (5 bases). Germline values: CDR1 LGHDT, CDR2 YNNKEL (reference sequence). This CDR3 comprises 14 residues. V was trimmed by 4 bases and J by 4 bases, leaving 13 bases between them. The CDR3 is CASSLQGPGYGYTF. DNA of the CDR3: TGTGCCAGCAGCCTCCAGGGCCCGGGCTATGGCTACACCTTC.

The genes are TRBV19 and TRBJ1-5; D may be TRBD1 (6 bases). The CDR3 has 14 amino acids. V was cut by 7 bases and J by 6 bases, with 16 bases left in between. The V gene's germline CDR1 is LNHDA and CDR2 SQIVND (reference sequence). The CDR3 reads CASNAGDTGQPQHF. As DNA, the CDR3 is TGTGCCAGTAACGCAGGGGACACCGGTCAGCCCCAGCATTTT.

V is TRBV7-6 and J is TRBJ2-3; 9 positions agree with TRBD1. The ends lost 4 bases at V and 4 bases at J; junction bases unmatched: 6. The CDR3 totals 15 residues. Germline assignment: CDR1 SGHVS and CDR2 FNYEAQ. The CDR3, as DNA: TGTGCCAGCAGCTCGCACAGGGGGCGCGCAGATACGCAGTATTTT. It encodes CASSSHRGRADTQYF.

The V gene is TRBV12-3 or TRBV12-4, the J gene TRBJ1-5; possibly TRBD1 for D (5 bases). Trimming took 5 bases from V and 7 from J, leaving 12 bases between them. The CDR3 covers 13 residues. The CDR3 loop is CASSPGDGQPQHF. CDR3 DNA: TGTGCCAGCAGTCCCGGGGACGGCCAGCCCCAGCATTTT.